The 19 T cell receptor beta chains listed next were all sequenced from one sample in a study of cytomegalovirus exposure and HLA in healthy donors. A multiplex PCR was run with 60 Vbeta primers and 13 Jbeta primers. Data came from immunoSEQ multiplex PCR; TCRdb stores just in-frame clones and leaves some out. The sample lists about 95,000 clones; roughly four fifths were seen once. What was sequenced was PBMCs. The receptor source for this set is a man aged 25 to 40 in good health and CMV-seropositive.

The V gene is TRBV27, the J gene TRBJ2-7; TRBD1 agrees at 10 bases. The V gene end was trimmed by 3 bases and the J gene end by 2 bases; junction bases not matched to a gene: 4. Per the germline V gene, CDR1 is MNHEY and CDR2 is SMNVEV (reference sequence). The CDR3 contains 15 residues. This CDR3 is CASSFQGQGTYEQYF. Written as DNA, the CDR3 is TGTGCCAGCAGTTTCCAGGGACAGGGGACCTACGAGCAGTACTTC.

This clone has just a few counts. The chain couples TRBV28 to TRBJ1-3; 9 bases align to TRBD1. Trimming took 7 bases from V and 2 from J; bases not matched to a gene: 21. This CDR3 region has 20 residues. Per germline, CDR1 MDHEN and CDR2 SYDVKM. The CDR3 sequence is CASMASDGQGSSGAGNTIYF. CDR3 DNA sequence: TGTGCCAGCATGGCGAGCGACGGACAGGGGTCTTCAGGGGCTGGAAACACCATATATTTT.

The rearrangement joins TRBV6-5 to TRBJ2-7; 8 positions match TRBD1. Germline V gene lookup returns CDR1 MNHEY and CDR2 SVGAGI. J lost 2 bases, V lost 6 bases, and 9 bases had no gene match. CDR3 size: 15 residues. The CDR3 is CASRQTGGIPYEQYF. DNA of the CDR3: TGTGCCAGCAGACAAACAGGGGGTATTCCCTACGAGCAGTACTTC.

There are a few counts of this clone. The chain carries TRBV4-1 and TRBJ1-5, with TRBD1 matching 7 bases. Germline CDR1 reads MGHRA; CDR2 reads YSYEKL. CDR3 length equals 15 residues. V gave up 6 bases and J gave up 2 bases; unmatched junction bases: 7. The chain's CDR3 is CASRPTGDGNQPQHF. The DNA for the CDR3 is TGCGCCAGCAGGCCCACAGGGGATGGCAATCAGCCCCAGCATTTT.

V gene TRBV2 combines with J gene TRBJ2-1; a possible D gene is TRBD2 (5 bases). This CDR3 region has 15 residues. V lost 1 base and J 1 base, leaving 8 bases between the germline ends. The germline gives CDR1 SNHLY, CDR2 FYNNEI. This CDR3 is CASSEGSGSYNEQFF. In DNA, the CDR3 is TGTGCCAGCAGTGAAGGGTCGGGATCCTACAATGAGCAGTTCTTC.

The sample holds a few counts of this clone. This chain joins TRBV28 and TRBJ2-1, with D maybe TRBD1 (5 bases). Trimming removed 4 bases at V and 3 bases at J, with 10 bases between. The CDR3 runs 14 residues. Germline CDR1 and CDR2: MDHEN and SYDVKM. The CDR3 loop is CASSSRDSYNEQFF. CDR3 in DNA: TGTGCCAGCAGTTCCCGCGACAGCTACAATGAGCAGTTCTTC.

The chain is built from TRBV4-3 and TRBJ1-2; perhaps TRBD1 as D (5 bases). Trimming removed 5 bases at V and 2 bases at J, with 21 bases between. This CDR3 spans 17 amino acids. The germline gives CDR1 LGHNA, CDR2 YSLEER. The CDR3 loop reads CASSLNRDFRANYGYTF. DNA of the CDR3: TGCGCCAGCAGCTTAAATAGGGATTTCAGGGCCAACTATGGCTACACCTTC.

This clone was counted a few times. In DNA form, the CDR3 reads TGTGCCAGCAGCTTTCGGATAGTAGGAGCGGGCGAGCAGTACTTC. Amino acids: CASSFRIVGAGEQYF. The chain links TRBV5-6 to TRBJ2-7; D is perhaps TRBD2 (6 bases). The CDR3 consists of 15 residues. Per germline, CDR1 SGHDT and CDR2 YYEEEE. Trimming shortened V by 2 bases and J by 6 bases, and 18 bases separated the two germline ends.

This sequence joins TRBV14 and TRBJ2-1; 11 positions match TRBD2. The length of the CDR3 is 17 residues. In germline, CDR1 is SGHDN, CDR2 FVKESK. The ends lost 3 bases at V and 7 bases at J; junction bases unmatched: 11. CDR3 bases: TGTGCCAGCAGCCAGCCCTTACTAGCGGGAGTGGGAAATGAGCAGTTCTTC. It translates to CASSQPLLAGVGNEQFF.

The V call is TRBV5-4, the J call TRBJ2-7; perhaps TRBD1 as D (5 bases). CDR3 length equals 16 residues. Germline V gene lookup returns CDR1 SGHNT and CDR2 YYREEE (reference sequence). V was cut by 4 bases and J by 2 bases, with 19 bases left in between. CDR3 residues: CASSRGQLIHPYEQYF. The CDR3 region has the DNA TGTGCCAGCAGCAGAGGACAACTTATTCACCCCTACGAGCAGTACTTC.

The chain has TRBV11-1 and TRBJ2-7; 7 positions agree with TRBD1. V lost 4 bases, J lost 3 bases, and 6 bases stayed unmatched. Germline loops: CDR1 SGHAT, CDR2 FQDESV (reference sequence). The CDR3 spans 14 residues. The CDR3 loop reads CASSSDRALYEQYF. The CDR3 nucleotides read TGTGCCAGCAGCTCTGACAGGGCTCTCTACGAGCAGTACTTC.

The chain couples TRBV14 to TRBJ2-7; D is undetermined. CDR3 length: 12 amino acids. Germline V CDR1 and CDR2: SGHDN, FVKESK. Trimming shortened V by 3 bases and J by 3 bases, and 6 bases separated the two germline ends. The CDR3 sequence is CASSQTGYEQYF. CDR3 nucleotides: TGTGCCAGCAGCCAGACTGGCTACGAGCAGTACTTC.

The gene calls are TRBV18 and TRBJ2-1; 9 bases map to TRBD2. The V gene's germline CDR1 is KGHSH and CDR2 LQKENI. CDR3 size: 11 residues. V lost 8 bases to trimming and J lost 10 bases; unmatched junction nucleotides: 3. The CDR3 region has the DNA TGTGCCAGCGGACTAGCGAGAGAGCAGTTCTTC. Encoded protein: CASGLAREQFF.

This clone was picked up one time. The chain uses TRBV21-1 and TRBJ2-1; TRBD2 is taken as the D call from the table, unchecked against the DNA. TRBV21-1 is labeled a pseudogene. The CDR3 totals 15 residues. DNA for the CDR3: TGTGCCAGCATCAACGAGGGCCAGCGGCCTCAATGGCAGTTCTTC. Translated: CASINEGQRPQWQFF.

The chain employs TRBV7-9 and TRBJ1-2, with D unresolved. This CDR3 is built from 13 residues. The ends were cut back, 5 bases at V and 1 base at J, with 8 bases in the middle. From germline, CDR1 is SEHNR and CDR2 FQNEAQ (reference sequence). CDR3 coding DNA: TGTGCCAGCAGCCTACAGATTAACTATGGCTACACCTTC. Its protein is CASSLQINYGYTF.

The chain joins TRBV18 to TRBJ1-3; tentatively, D is TRBD1 (6 bases). CDR1 and CDR2 (germline): KGHSH, LQKENI. This CDR3 region has 17 residues. Deletions cut 4 bases from V and 0 bases from J, with 16 bases between. The CDR3 nucleotides are TGTGCCAGCTCACAGTTACAGGGCAGGAGCTCTGGAAACACCATATATTTT. Protein: CASSQLQGRSSGNTIYF.

V and J are TRBV6-1 and TRBJ2-7; 10 bases are a match to TRBD1. The junction had 13 bases not matched to a gene; V was cut back by 4 bases and J by 4 bases. From germline, CDR1 is MNHNS and CDR2 SASEGT. The CDR3 is 17 amino acids. CDR3 region: CASSVNFNRDRGYEQYF. Written as DNA, the CDR3 is TGTGCCAGCAGTGTAAACTTTAACCGGGACAGGGGTTACGAGCAGTACTTC.

This sequence joins TRBV7-2 and TRBJ2-3; D gene unclear. The germline V gene encodes CDR1 SGHTA and CDR2 FQGNSA. The CDR3 spans 11 residues. V was pared by 5 bases and J by 9 bases, with 9 bases between. CDR3 sequence reads: CASSPASTQYF. In DNA, the CDR3 is TGTGCCAGCAGCCCCGCGTCCACGCAGTATTTT.

The chain employs TRBV9 and TRBJ2-1; D might be TRBD1 (7 bases). CDR1 and CDR2 (germline): SGDLS, YYNGEE. V lost 2 bases, J lost 7 bases, and 16 bases lay in between. There are 15 residues in the CDR3. CDR3 sequence: CASSVEGQRENEQFF. CDR3 in DNA: TGTGCCAGCAGCGTGGAGGGACAGAGAGAAAATGAGCAGTTCTTC.